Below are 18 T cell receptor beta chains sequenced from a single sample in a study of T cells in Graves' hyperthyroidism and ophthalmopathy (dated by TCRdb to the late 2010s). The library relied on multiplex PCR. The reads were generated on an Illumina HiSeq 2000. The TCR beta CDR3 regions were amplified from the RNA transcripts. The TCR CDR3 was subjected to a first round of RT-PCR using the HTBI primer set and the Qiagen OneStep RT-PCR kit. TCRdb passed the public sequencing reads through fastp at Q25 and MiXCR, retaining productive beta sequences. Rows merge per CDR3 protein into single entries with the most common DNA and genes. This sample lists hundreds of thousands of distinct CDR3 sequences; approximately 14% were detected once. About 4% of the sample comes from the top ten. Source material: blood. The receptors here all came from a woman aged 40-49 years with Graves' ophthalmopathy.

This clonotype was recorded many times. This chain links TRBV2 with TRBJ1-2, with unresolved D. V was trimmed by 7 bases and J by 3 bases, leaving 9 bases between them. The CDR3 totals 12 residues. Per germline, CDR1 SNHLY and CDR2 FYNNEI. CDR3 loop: CASNRADYGYTF. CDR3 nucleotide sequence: TGTGCCAGCAACCGAGCAGACTATGGCTACACCTTC.

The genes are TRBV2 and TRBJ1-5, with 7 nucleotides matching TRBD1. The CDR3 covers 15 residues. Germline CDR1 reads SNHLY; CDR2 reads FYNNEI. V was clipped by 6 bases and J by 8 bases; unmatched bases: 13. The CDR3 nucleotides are TGTGCCAGCAGCCCCACCGGGACAGAGCGGGAGCCCCAGCATTTT. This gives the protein CASSPTGTEREPQHF.

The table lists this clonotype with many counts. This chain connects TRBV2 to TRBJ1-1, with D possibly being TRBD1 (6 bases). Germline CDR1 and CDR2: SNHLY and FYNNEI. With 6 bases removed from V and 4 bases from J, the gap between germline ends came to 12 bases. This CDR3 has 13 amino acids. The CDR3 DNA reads TGTGCCAGCAGACCAGGACAGCCCACTGAAGCTTTCTTT. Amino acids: CASRPGQPTEAFF. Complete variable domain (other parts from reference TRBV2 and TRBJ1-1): EPEVTQTPSHQVTQMGQEVILRCVPISNHLYFYWYRQILGQKVEFLVSFYNNEISEKSEIFDDQFSVERPDGSNFTLKIRSTKLEDSAMYFCASRPGQPTEAFFGQGTRLTVV.

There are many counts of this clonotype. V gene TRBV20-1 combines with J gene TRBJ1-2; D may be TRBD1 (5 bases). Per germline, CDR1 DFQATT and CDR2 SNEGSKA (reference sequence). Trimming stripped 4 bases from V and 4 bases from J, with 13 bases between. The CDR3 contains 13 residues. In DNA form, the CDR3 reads TGCAGTGCTACCATTGGGACTGTCTATGGCTACACCTTC. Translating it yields CSATIGTVYGYTF.

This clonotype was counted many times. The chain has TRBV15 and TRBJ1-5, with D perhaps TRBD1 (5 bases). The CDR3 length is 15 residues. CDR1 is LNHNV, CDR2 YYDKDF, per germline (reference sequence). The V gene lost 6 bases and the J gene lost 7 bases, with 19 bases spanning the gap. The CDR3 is CATRMGLGPEQPQHF. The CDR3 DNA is TGTGCCACCAGGATGGGTCTGGGGCCTGAGCAGCCCCAGCATTTT.

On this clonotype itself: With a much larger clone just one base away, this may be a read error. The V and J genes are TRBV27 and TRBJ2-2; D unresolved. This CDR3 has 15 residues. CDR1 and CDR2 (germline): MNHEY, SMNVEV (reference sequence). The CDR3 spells CASSLTWTNTWELFF. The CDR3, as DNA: TGTGCCAGCAGCCTAACTTGGACGAACACCTGGGAGCTGTTTTTT.

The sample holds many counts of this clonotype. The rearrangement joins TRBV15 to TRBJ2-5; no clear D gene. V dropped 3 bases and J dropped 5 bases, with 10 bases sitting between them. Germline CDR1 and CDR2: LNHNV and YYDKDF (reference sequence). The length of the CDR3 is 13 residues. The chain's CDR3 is CATSSRREETQYF. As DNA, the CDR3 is TGTGCCACCAGCAGTCGTCGTGAGGAGACCCAGTACTTC.

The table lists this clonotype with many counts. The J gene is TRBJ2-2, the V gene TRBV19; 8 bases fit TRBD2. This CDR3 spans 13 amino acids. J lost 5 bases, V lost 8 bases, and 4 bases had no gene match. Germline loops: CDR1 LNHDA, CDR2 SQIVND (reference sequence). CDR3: CASVAGRTGELFF. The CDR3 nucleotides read TGTGCCAGTGTAGCGGGAAGGACCGGGGAGCTGTTTTTT.

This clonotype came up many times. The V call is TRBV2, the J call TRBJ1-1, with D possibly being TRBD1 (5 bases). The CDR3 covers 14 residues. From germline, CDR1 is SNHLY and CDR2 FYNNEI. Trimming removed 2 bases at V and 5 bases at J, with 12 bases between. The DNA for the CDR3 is TGTGCCAGCAGTGAAAGATGGGGCACGACTGAAGCTTTCTTT. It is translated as CASSERWGTTEAFF.

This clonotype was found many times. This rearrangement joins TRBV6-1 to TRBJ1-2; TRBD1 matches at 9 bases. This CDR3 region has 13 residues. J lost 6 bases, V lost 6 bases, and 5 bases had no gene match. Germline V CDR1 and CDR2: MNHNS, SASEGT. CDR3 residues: CASSGTGLNGYTF. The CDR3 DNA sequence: TGTGCCAGCAGCGGGACAGGGTTGAATGGCTACACCTTC.

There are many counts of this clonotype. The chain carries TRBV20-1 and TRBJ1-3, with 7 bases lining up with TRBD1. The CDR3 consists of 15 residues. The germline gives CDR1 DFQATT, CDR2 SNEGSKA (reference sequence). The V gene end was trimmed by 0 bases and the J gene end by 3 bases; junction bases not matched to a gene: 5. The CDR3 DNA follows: TGCAGTGCTAGAGATACAGGGGACTATGGAAACACCATATATTTT. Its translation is CSARDTGDYGNTIYF.

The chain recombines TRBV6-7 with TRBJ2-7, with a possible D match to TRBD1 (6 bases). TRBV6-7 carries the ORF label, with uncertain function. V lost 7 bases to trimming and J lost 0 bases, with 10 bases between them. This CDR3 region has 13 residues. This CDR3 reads CASNTGSSYEQYF. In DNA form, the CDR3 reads TGTGCCAGCAATACAGGGAGCTCCTACGAGCAGTACTTC.

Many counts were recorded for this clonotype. The DNA of the CDR3 is TGTGCCAGCAGTCCCCTCCGTGGCTTCCAAGCTTTCTTT. It codes for CASSPLRGFQAFF. The chain has TRBV28 and TRBJ1-1; D uncertain. V lost 5 bases and J lost 9, with 16 bases in between. Germline V gene sequence: CDR1 MDHEN, CDR2 SYDVKM. The CDR3 is 13 amino acids.

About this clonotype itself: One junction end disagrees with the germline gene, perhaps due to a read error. CDR3 nucleotides: TGTGCCAGCAGTAACGACGAAGAATTTAACTACGAGCGGTACTTC. It yields the protein CASSNDEEFNYERYF. The chain employs TRBV6-5 and TRBJ2-7, with no clear D. The germline CDR1 and CDR2 sequences are MNHEY and SVGAGI. The CDR3 is made up of 15 amino acids.

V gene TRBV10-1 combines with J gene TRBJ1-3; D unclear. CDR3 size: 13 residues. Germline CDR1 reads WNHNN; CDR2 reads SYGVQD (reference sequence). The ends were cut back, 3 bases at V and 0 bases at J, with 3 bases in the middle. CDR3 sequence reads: CASSDTSGNTIYF. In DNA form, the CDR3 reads TGCGCCAGCAGTGATACCTCTGGAAACACCATATATTTT.

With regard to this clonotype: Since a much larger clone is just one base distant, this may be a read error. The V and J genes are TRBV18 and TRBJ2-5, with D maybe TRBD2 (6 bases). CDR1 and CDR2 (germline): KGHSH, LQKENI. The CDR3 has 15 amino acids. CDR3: CARSRAGPAGETQYF. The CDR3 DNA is TGTGCCAGATCACGGGCGGGACCTGCCGGGGAGACCCAGTACTTC. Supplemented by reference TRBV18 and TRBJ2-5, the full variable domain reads NAGVMQNPRHLVRRRGQEARLRCSPMKGHSHVYWYRQLPEEGLKFMVYLQKENIIDESGMPKERFSAEFPKEGPSILRIQQVVRGDSAAYFCARSRAGPAGETQYFGPGTRLLVL.

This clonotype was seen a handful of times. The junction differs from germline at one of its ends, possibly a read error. The CDR3 loop reads CSARVSQDTQYF. The CDR3 DNA is TGCAGTGCTAGAGTTTCCCAAGACACCCAGTACTTC. The chain employs TRBV20-1 and TRBJ2-5; D remains unclear. Germline loops: CDR1 DFQATT, CDR2 SNEGSKA (reference sequence). CDR3 length equals 12 residues.

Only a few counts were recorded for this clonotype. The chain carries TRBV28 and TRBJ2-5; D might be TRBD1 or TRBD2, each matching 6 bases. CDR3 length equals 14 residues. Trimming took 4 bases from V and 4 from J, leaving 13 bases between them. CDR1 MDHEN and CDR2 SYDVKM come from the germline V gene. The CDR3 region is CASSSFGGSETQYF. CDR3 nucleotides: TGTGCCAGCAGTTCGTTCGGGGGCTCAGAGACCCAGTACTTC.